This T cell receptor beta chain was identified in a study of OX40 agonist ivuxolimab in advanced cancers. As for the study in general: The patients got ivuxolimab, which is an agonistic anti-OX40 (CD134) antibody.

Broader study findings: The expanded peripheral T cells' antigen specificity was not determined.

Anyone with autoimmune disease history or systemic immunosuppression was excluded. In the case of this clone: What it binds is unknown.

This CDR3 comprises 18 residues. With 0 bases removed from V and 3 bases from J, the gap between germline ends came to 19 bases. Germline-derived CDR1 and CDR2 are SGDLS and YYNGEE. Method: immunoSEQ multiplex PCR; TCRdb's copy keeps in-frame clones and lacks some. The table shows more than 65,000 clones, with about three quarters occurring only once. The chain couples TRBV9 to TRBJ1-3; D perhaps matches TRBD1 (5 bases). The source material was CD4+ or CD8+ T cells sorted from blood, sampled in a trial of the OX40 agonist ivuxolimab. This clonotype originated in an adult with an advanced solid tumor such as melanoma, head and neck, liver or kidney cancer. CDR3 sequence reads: CASSVDPMMGPVGNTIYF. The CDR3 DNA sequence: TGTGCCAGCAGCGTAGACCCTATGATGGGGCCAGTTGGAAACACCATATATTTT.